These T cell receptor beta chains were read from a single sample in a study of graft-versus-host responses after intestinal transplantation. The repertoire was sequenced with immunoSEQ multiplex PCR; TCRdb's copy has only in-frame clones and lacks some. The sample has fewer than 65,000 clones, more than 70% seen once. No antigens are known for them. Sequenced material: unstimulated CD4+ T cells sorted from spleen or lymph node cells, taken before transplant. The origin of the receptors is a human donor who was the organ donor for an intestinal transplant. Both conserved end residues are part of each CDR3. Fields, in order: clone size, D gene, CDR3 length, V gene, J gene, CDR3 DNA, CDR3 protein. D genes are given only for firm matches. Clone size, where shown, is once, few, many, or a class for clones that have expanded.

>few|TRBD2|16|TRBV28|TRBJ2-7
TGTGCCAGCAGTTTAGTTACTAGCGGTTTAACCTACGAGCAGTACTTC
CASSLVTSGLTYEQYF
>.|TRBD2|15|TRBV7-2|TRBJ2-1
TGTGCCAGCAGTCGAGGACTAGCGGAGTACAATGAGCAGTTCTTC
CASSRGLAEYNEQFF
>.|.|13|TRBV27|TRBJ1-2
TGTGCCAGCAGTTTATGGGGGGTCGGAGGCTACACCTTC
CASSLWGVGGYTF
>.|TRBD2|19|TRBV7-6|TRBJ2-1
TGTGCCAGCACCGCGGGGTCGGCTAGCGGGAGGCGCTCCTACAATGAGCAGTTCTTC
CASTAGSASGRRSYNEQFF
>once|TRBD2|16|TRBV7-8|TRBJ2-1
TGTGCCAGCAGTTTTAACAGCGGGAGCTCCTACAATGAGCAGTTCTTC
CASSFNSGSSYNEQFF
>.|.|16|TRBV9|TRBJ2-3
TGTGCCAGCAGCGTACTGTGGGGGACTAGCACAGATACGCAGTATTTT
CASSVLWGTSTDTQYF
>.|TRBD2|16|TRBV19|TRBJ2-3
TGTGCCAGTAGTACCTATAGCGGGAGTGGGACAGATACGCAGTATTTT
CASSTYSGSGTDTQYF
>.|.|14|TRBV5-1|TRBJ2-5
TGCGCCAGCAGCCCCCCCCGGGGTGGAGAGACCCAGTACTTC
CASSPPRGGETQYF
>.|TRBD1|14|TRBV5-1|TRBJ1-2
TGCGCCAGCAGCCGGGACAGGGGGATCTATGGCTACACCTTC
CASSRDRGIYGYTF
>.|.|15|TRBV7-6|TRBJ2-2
TGTGCCAGCACCGAATCCTCACGGGTCCCCGGGGAGCTGTTTTTT
CASTESSRVPGELFF
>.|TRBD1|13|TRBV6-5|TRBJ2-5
TGTGCCAGCAGTTGGGACAGACTAGAGACCCAGTACTTC
CASSWDRLETQYF
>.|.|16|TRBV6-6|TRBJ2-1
TGTGCCAGCAGTTACTCGTCACGGGATAGGGTGGGGGAGCAGTTCTTC
CASSYSSRDRVGEQFF
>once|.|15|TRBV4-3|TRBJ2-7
TGCGCCAGCAGCCAAGACCACGACTCCGCTAGGGAGCAGTACTTC
CASSQDHDSAREQYF
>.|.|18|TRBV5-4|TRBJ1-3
TGTGCCAGTCACTTAATAGGACAGCAGTATAGCTCTGGAAACACCATATATTTT
CASHLIGQQYSSGNTIYF
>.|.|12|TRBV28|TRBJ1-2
TGTGCCAGCAGTTTGTACGGCTATGGCTACACCTTC
CASSLYGYGYTF
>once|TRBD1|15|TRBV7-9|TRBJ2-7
TGTGCCAGCAGCTTCGCTGCGACAGGGCCCTACGAGCAGTACTTC
CASSFAATGPYEQYF
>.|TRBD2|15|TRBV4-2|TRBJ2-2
TGTGCCACCGAAAACGGGGGGGGAGGAACCGGGGAGCTGTTTTTT
CATENGGGGTGELFF
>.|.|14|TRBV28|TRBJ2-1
TGTGCCAGCAGTTTCCGGGGATCCTACAATGAGCAGTTCTTC
CASSFRGSYNEQFF
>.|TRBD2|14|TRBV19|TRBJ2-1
TGTGCCAGTAGCGGACTAGCGGAGTACAATGAGCAGTTCTTC
CASSGLAEYNEQFF
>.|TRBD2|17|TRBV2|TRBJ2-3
TGTGCCAGCAGTGAATCCGGACTAGTAATCCCTAAGGATACGCAGTATTTT
CASSESGLVIPKDTQYF
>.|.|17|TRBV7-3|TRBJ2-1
TGTGCCAGCAGCCCAAATCAGGAGGGGGGGTCCTACAATGAGCAGTTCTTC
CASSPNQEGGSYNEQFF
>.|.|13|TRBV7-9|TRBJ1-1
TGTGCCAGCAGCGCCTACACAGGGCTCGAAGCTTTCTTT
CASSAYTGLEAFF